These T cell receptor beta chains were read from a single sample in a study of T cell responses to AZD1222 COVID-19 vaccine. Sequenced by immunoSEQ multiplex PCR; TCRdb stores in-frame clones only, minus some. The repertoire includes approximately 140,000 clones, about 92% of them detected once, and about 1.9% sits in the top ten. The source material was peripheral blood, sampled on day 0 of AZD1222 vaccination. The receptors here all came from an adult in good health. CDR3s include the opening cysteine and the closing phenylalanine or tryptophan. The D gene is left open where the match is weak. The size entry is marked missing in some rows and otherwise reads once, few, many or a size class.

CDR3nt	CDR3aa	d_gene	abundance	v_gene	j_gene
TGTGCCAGTAGTTTCGGGACAGGAAGGCCCTTCGATCAGCCCCAGCATTTT	CASSFGTGRPFDQPQHF	TRBD1	NA	TRBV19	TRBJ1-5
TGTGCCAGCAGGCCCTCCAGTGGTGGCTACACCTTC	CASRPSSGGYTF	NA	NA	TRBV28	TRBJ1-2
TGTGCCAGCAGCTTGCTAAGGGTAGGCAATCAGCCCCAGCATTTT	CASSLLRVGNQPQHF	NA	NA	TRBV5-6	TRBJ1-5
TGTGCCAGCAGCCTAGACTACAGGGTAGAATACACCTTC	CASSLDYRVEYTF	NA	few	TRBV7-2	TRBJ1-2
TGTGCCAGCAGCCAAGTAAAGGCAGGGACCCTGCATTCCGAAGACCAGCTCCTATACAATGAGCAGTTCTTC	CASSQVKAGTLHSEDQLLYNEQFF	NA	NA	TRBV3-1/TRBV3-2	TRBJ2-1
TGTGCCAGCAGCCATATGGGGAAAAGGGATAATTCACCCCTCCACTTT	CASSHMGKRDNSPLHF	NA	NA	TRBV27	TRBJ1-6
TGTGCCAGCAGCCAAGGGACAGAGAACTATGGCTACACCTTC	CASSQGTENYGYTF	NA	NA	TRBV14	TRBJ1-2
TGTGCCAGTAGTAGAAGACTAGCGGGAGGCTACGAGCAGTACTTC	CASSRRLAGGYEQYF	TRBD2	NA	TRBV19	TRBJ2-7
TGTGCCAGCAGTCAGCAGGGGATCACTGAAGCTTTCTTT	CASSQQGITEAFF	NA	NA	TRBV6-5	TRBJ1-1
TGTGCCGCAGGGAGGGGGGACCGCTCCTACGAGCAGTACTTC	CAAGRGDRSYEQYF	NA	few	TRBV6-4	TRBJ2-7
TGTGCCAGCAGCGTAGAGTCGAAGAACACTGAAGCTTTCTTT	CASSVESKNTEAFF	NA	once	TRBV9	TRBJ1-1
TGTGCCAGCAGTGACTCGGGGGGGGGCAGCACAGATACGCAGTATTTT	CASSDSGGGSTDTQYF	NA	NA	TRBV6-4	TRBJ2-3
TGTGCCAGCAGTGATCAGGGGGCCCCTTACAATGAGCAGTTCTTC	CASSDQGAPYNEQFF	TRBD1	NA	TRBV2	TRBJ2-1
TGTGCCAGCAGCTTAGAATCCCCAGGGACTGAAGCTTTCTTT	CASSLESPGTEAFF	NA	NA	TRBV7-2	TRBJ1-1
TGTGCCAGCAGCTTTTCCTCAATCGCCAGCGAATCTGGAAACACCATATATTTT	CASSFSSIASESGNTIYF	NA	NA	TRBV7-8	TRBJ1-3
TGTGCCAGTAGAAGACAGGGGGCGCCGAACACTGAAGCTTTCTTT	CASRRQGAPNTEAFF	TRBD1	NA	TRBV19	TRBJ1-1
TGTGCCAGTAGTAGGACAGCCTCCTACGAGCAGTACTTC	CASSRTASYEQYF	NA	NA	TRBV19	TRBJ2-7
TGTGCCAGCTCTAAAGATTTCTATGGCTACACCTTC	CASSKDFYGYTF	NA	NA	TRBV18	TRBJ1-2
TGTGCCAGTAGTATAGGTTCAGGGGGAGCCAAAAACATTCAGTACTTC	CASSIGSGGAKNIQYF	TRBD1	NA	TRBV19	TRBJ2-4
TGTGCCAGCAGAGGTTTTTCTGAAGCTTTCTTT	CASRGFSEAFF	NA	NA	TRBV2	TRBJ1-1
TGTGCCAGCAGTTTCGGGCCGGGGCGCAGTGGCTACACCTTC	CASSFGPGRSGYTF	NA	NA	TRBV2	TRBJ1-2
TGTGCCAGCAGTTACTCGGGGGCAAACACTGAAGCTTTCTTT	CASSYSGANTEAFF	NA	NA	TRBV6-5	TRBJ1-1
TGTGCCTGGAGTCCCTGGGGGGGAGGGGAGCAGTACTTC	CAWSPWGGGEQYF	TRBD2	NA	TRBV30	TRBJ2-7
TGTGCCAGCAGCTTCGGACAGGGGCTCGCCTACGAGCAGTACTTC	CASSFGQGLAYEQYF	TRBD1	NA	TRBV5-5	TRBJ2-7
TGTGCCATCTCTAGCTCGGGACAGAAGGAGGATGGCTACACCTTC	CAISSSGQKEDGYTF	TRBD1	few	TRBV10-3	TRBJ1-2
TGTGCCAGTAGACGGGGGGGTCGGTCAGATACGCAGTATTTT	CASRRGGRSDTQYF	TRBD2	NA	TRBV19	TRBJ2-3
TGCGCCAGCAGCTTGGGAAGCGGTGGCTACACCTTC	CASSLGSGGYTF	NA	once	TRBV5-1	TRBJ1-2
TGTGCCAGCAGCAAAGCGCTTTGTAGGACTAGCGGGGCTGGGGACACAGATACGCAGTATTTT	CASSKALCRTSGAGDTDTQYF	NA	NA	TRBV21-1	TRBJ2-3
TGTGCCAGCAGCCAAGTGGGTACAGGGGCTCTTAGTTACGAGCAGTACTTC	CASSQVGTGALSYEQYF	TRBD1	NA	TRBV3-1/TRBV3-2	TRBJ2-7
TGTGCCAGCAGCAATGGTATCGGATCTCGTTATGGCTACACCTTC	CASSNGIGSRYGYTF	NA	NA	TRBV5-5	TRBJ1-2